This T cell receptor (beta chain) was identified in a study of blood T cells in healthy people across ages. Samples each had at least 5.5 micrograms of total RNA extracted. The CDR3 length is 15 residues. Trimming removed 1 base at V and 3 bases at J, with 10 bases between. Germline CDR1 is MGHRA and CDR2 is YSYEKL. PCR was performed a second time for about 6 to 11 cycles using a sample-barcoded 5' primer and a J-beta primer mix. TCRdb redid the calling of the 5' RACE reads with MiXCR, one entry per CDR3 protein. This sample has about 930,000 distinct CDR3 sequences, with 25% to 30% found just once. This clonotype came up many times. These same records also appear under a second study, on T cells of mothers and their children. That source reports: According to the study, all extracted RNA entered cDNA synthesis at approximately 1.5 ug per 15 ul. Biologically related mothers and children overlapped slightly more than unrelated pairs, a non-significant difference.

The specimen was blood. The chain is built from TRBV4-1 and TRBJ1-5, with D possibly matching TRBD1 (5 bases). The clonotype originates from a woman aged 40-49 years in good health. CDR3 nucleotides: TGCGCCAGCAGCCAAGGTCGGGGGTCCAATCAGCCCCAGCATTTT. Protein sequence: CASSQGRGSNQPQHF.